These 23 T cell receptor beta chains were all obtained from the same sample, sequenced in a study of metastatic and nonmetastatic thyroid tumors. Through MiXCR, TCRdb re-clonotyped the PCR reads. The table records about 35,000 clones, over 15% of them present only once. Prior to thyroid surgery, none of the patients had received any treatment. Source material: blood. The receptors shown here come from a male donor with papillary thyroid cancer or a benign thyroid nodule (not recorded which). Some clones in this sample may be carry-over from other donors' samples.

This clone was seen repeatedly, ten times or more. This chain joins TRBV18 and TRBJ1-1; tentatively, D is TRBD1 (6 bases). This CDR3 region has 15 residues. Trimming removed 2 bases at V and 2 bases at J, with 12 bases between. CDR1 is KGHSH, CDR2 LQKENI, per germline. This CDR3 is CASSPWLTGNTEAFF. DNA of the CDR3: TGTGCCAGCTCACCATGGTTGACAGGAAACACTGAAGCTTTCTTT.

This clone was seen at least ten times. The J gene is TRBJ2-3, the V gene TRBV20-1, with TRBD2 matching over 11 bases. This CDR3 is 14 amino acids long. The V and J ends lost 7 bases and 6 bases, in that order; junction bases with no gene match: 9. Germline CDR1 is DFQATT and CDR2 is SNEGSKA (reference sequence). The DNA for the CDR3 is TGCAGTGTCGTAACTAGCGGGAGCTCGGATACGCAGTATTTT. Translated: CSVVTSGSSDTQYF.

This clone occurred many times. This rearrangement joins TRBV7-2 to TRBJ2-1, with TRBD1 matching over 8 bases. Germline V gene sequence: CDR1 SGHTA, CDR2 FQGNSA. V trimming: 3 bases; J trimming: 4 bases; junction bases outside the gene matches: 5. This CDR3 is built from 15 residues. The CDR3 sequence: CASSFQGAGYNEQFF. DNA for the CDR3: TGTGCCAGCAGCTTTCAGGGGGCAGGGTACAATGAGCAGTTCTTC.

This rearrangement joins TRBV20-1 to TRBJ1-5, with D possibly being TRBD1 (5 bases). This CDR3 contains 14 residues. V lost 5 bases and J 5 bases, leaving 16 bases between the germline ends. Germline V gene sequence: CDR1 DFQATT, CDR2 SNEGSKA (reference sequence). CDR3: CSASDGWGHQPQHF. The CDR3 DNA sequence: TGCAGTGCTTCGGACGGGTGGGGACATCAGCCCCAGCATTTT.

This clone was picked up many times. Written as DNA, the CDR3 is TGCAGTGCTAGTAAAGGGGGGGATGAGCAGTTCTTC. Translated: CSASKGGDEQFF. The V and J genes are TRBV20-1 and TRBJ2-1; tentative D call: TRBD2 (7 bases). CDR1 and CDR2 from the germline V gene are DFQATT and SNEGSKA (reference sequence). V was cut by 3 bases and J by 8 bases, with 11 bases left in between. The CDR3 runs 12 residues.

This clone is judged medium-sized. The chain joins TRBV6-1 to TRBJ1-1, with 10 bases lining up with TRBD1. After removal of 5 bases from V and 5 bases from J, the junction contained 14 bases not matched to a gene. Germline CDR1 and CDR2: MNHNS and SASEGT. This CDR3 has 17 residues. This chain's CDR3 is CASSRGQGRRLGTEAFF. In DNA, the CDR3 is TGTGCCAGCAGTAGGGGACAGGGGCGACGCTTGGGGACTGAAGCTTTCTTT.

This clone was recorded a few times. The chain links TRBV24-1 to TRBJ1-1; TRBD1 aligns across 11 bases. Germline-derived CDR1 and CDR2 are KGHDR and SFDVKD. Germline trimming cut 6 bases from V and 3 bases from J; bases unmatched to any gene: 5. CDR3 length equals 15 residues. As DNA, the CDR3 is TGTGCCACCAGTAGGGACAGGGGGGCGGACACTGAAGCTTTCTTT. Protein sequence: CATSRDRGADTEAFF.

In this sample, this clone turned up a few times. The rearrangement joins TRBV30 to TRBJ2-7, with TRBD1 matching over 10 bases. V trimming: 3 bases; J trimming: 5 bases; junction bases outside the gene matches: 7. Germline-derived CDR1 and CDR2 are GTSNPN and SVGIG (reference sequence). The CDR3 length is 14 residues. The DNA of the CDR3 is TGTGCCTGGAGAGACCGGGACAGGGGCCACGAGCAGTACTTC. Translating gives CAWRDRDRGHEQYF.

Judged by abundance, this clone is medium-sized. The chain has TRBV6-6 and TRBJ2-7; 9 positions agree with TRBD1. Unmatched junction bases numbered 4, after V lost 2 bases and J lost 5 bases. This CDR3 region has 14 residues. CDR1 and CDR2 from the germline V gene are MNHNY and SVGAGI (reference sequence). CDR3 bases: TGTGCCAGCAGTTACGGGGGACAGGGACACGAGCAGTACTTC. Amino acid sequence: CASSYGGQGHEQYF.

This clone came up a few times. A much larger clone differs by one base, so this may be a read error. This chain connects TRBV10-2 to TRBJ1-1, with D unclear. The CDR3 has 14 residues. CDR1 is WSHSY and CDR2 is SAAADI in the germline V gene. The germline V and J ends were trimmed by 0 bases and 1 base, with 6 bases remaining between them. CDR3 protein: CASSESSTNTEAFF. The CDR3 DNA reads as TGCGCCAGCAGTGAGTCCTCGACGAACACTGAAGCTTTCTTT.

The chain links TRBV6-5 to TRBJ2-2, with D possibly being TRBD2 (7 bases). The CDR3 covers 18 residues. Trimming removed 7 bases from V and 5 bases from J, with 26 bases in between. Germline-derived CDR1 and CDR2 are MNHEY and SVGAGI. The DNA of the CDR3 is TGTGCCAGCATGGACGGTTTTGGGGGGGGGCCCCGGACCGGGGAGCTGTTTTTT. Residues: CASMDGFGGGPRTGELFF.

This clone was detected many times. V is TRBV5-6 and J is TRBJ1-2; D uncertain. Germline CDR1 SGHDT, CDR2 YYEEEE. The CDR3 is made up of 13 amino acids. V was pared by 0 bases and J by 4 bases, with 7 bases between. Written as DNA, the CDR3 is TGTGCCAGCAGCTTGGCGGGCCTCTATGGCTACACCTTC. Translated, it gives CASSLAGLYGYTF.

This clone was seen at least ten times. V usage is TRBV6-6 and J usage is TRBJ2-3, with 12 bases identical to TRBD2. The CDR3 loop spans 17 amino acids. Losses at the gene ends were 6 bases for V and 4 bases for J; bases not matched to a gene: 11. Germline assignment: CDR1 MNHNY and CDR2 SVGAGI (reference sequence). As DNA, the CDR3 is TGTGCCAGCAGCTTGGTGCCTAGCGGGGGGGTAGCAGATACGCAGTATTTT. It encodes CASSLVPSGGVADTQYF.

The chain employs TRBV20-1 and TRBJ2-2; D call uncertain. V was pared by 7 bases and J by 5 bases, with 8 bases between. The CDR3 sequence is 11 residues long. Germline CDR1 is DFQATT and CDR2 is SNEGSKA (reference sequence). The CDR3 protein is CSGARTGELFF. The CDR3 DNA follows: TGCAGTGGAGCAAGGACCGGGGAGCTGTTTTTT.

This clone was counted at least ten times. This sequence joins TRBV10-2 and TRBJ2-2; D might be TRBD1 or TRBD2, each matching 7 bases. CDR3 length: 15 residues. The ends were cut back, 6 bases at V and 4 bases at J, with 15 bases in the middle. Germline values: CDR1 WSHSY, CDR2 SAAADI. The CDR3 DNA sequence: TGCGCCAGCAGCTCAGGGGGGGCGGGCACCGGGGAGCTGTTTTTT. This encodes CASSSGGAGTGELFF.

Judged by abundance, this clone is medium-sized. The J gene is TRBJ2-7, the V gene TRBV28, with TRBD1 matching over 7 bases. Germline V lookup: CDR1 MDHEN, CDR2 SYDVKM. This CDR3 comprises 14 residues. Germline trimming cut 5 bases from V and 3 bases from J; bases unmatched to any gene: 7. The CDR3 sequence: CASSPGQPLYEQYF. The CDR3 DNA reads as TGTGCCAGCAGTCCGGGACAGCCCCTCTACGAGCAGTACTTC.

This clone was detected many times. Other DNA variants within this sample encode the same CDR3. The chain uses TRBV18 and TRBJ2-2, with 8 bases fitting TRBD1. V gave up 5 bases and J gave up 0 bases; unmatched junction bases: 2. Germline CDR1 is KGHSH and CDR2 is LQKENI. The CDR3 runs to 15 residues. CDR3 DNA sequence: TGTGCCAGCTCATCGGGACAGGCGAACACCGGGGAGCTGTTTTTT. This codes for CASSSGQANTGELFF.

Remarks on this clone: One end of the junction fails to match germline, which may point to a read error. As DNA, the CDR3 is TGCGCCTGGAGTGTAGAGGACACGGGGCTCGAGCAGTACTTC. This codes for CAWSVEDTGLEQYF. V and J are TRBV30 and TRBJ2-7; D may be TRBD1 or TRBD2 (5 bases each). Germline lookup yields CDR1 GTSNPN and CDR2 SVGIG (reference sequence). CDR3 size: 14 residues.

There are a few counts of this clone. The V gene is TRBV19, the J gene TRBJ2-5, with 9 positions matching TRBD2. With V trimmed by 6 bases and J by 1 base, 6 bases remained unmatched. Germline V gives CDR1 LNHDA, CDR2 SQIVND (reference sequence). The CDR3 is 15 residues long. The CDR3 reads CASRAIAGAQETQYF. DNA for the CDR3: TGTGCCAGTAGGGCTATAGCGGGGGCCCAAGAGACCCAGTACTTC.

By sample share, this clone is medium-sized (0.01 to 0.1%). V and J are TRBV6-1 and TRBJ2-2; D call uncertain. The V end lost 6 bases, the J end lost 7 bases, and 6 bases lay between the germline ends. This CDR3 region has 11 residues. Looked up from germline, CDR1 is MNHNS and CDR2 is SASEGT. The CDR3, as DNA: TGTGCCAGCAGACTGATCGGGGAGCTGTTTTTT. Amino acid sequence: CASRLIGELFF.

This chain links TRBV9 with TRBJ2-7, with D perhaps matching TRBD1 (5 bases). The CDR3 sequence is 14 residues long. V was pared by 0 bases and J by 3 bases, with 10 bases between. The V gene's germline CDR1 is SGDLS and CDR2 YYNGEE. CDR3 amino acids: CASSVGQRNYEQYF. For the CDR3, the DNA is TGTGCCAGCAGCGTAGGACAGAGAAACTACGAGCAGTACTTC.

This clone was observed a handful of times. The J gene is TRBJ2-2, the V gene TRBV6-1, with D unclear. CDR1 MNHNS and CDR2 SASEGT come from the germline V gene. The CDR3 runs to 14 residues. The V and J ends lost 7 bases and 2 bases respectively, with 11 bases between them. CDR3 coding DNA: TGTGCCAGCACGGAACAGCACAACACCGGGGAGCTGTTTTTT. This sequence encodes CASTEQHNTGELFF.

This clone was counted many times. Other nucleotide sequences from this sample produce the same CDR3. The CDR3 region has the DNA TGTGCCAGCAGCTTTGGGGGCACTGAAGCTTTCTTT. This encodes CASSFGGTEAFF. The rearrangement joins TRBV11-2 to TRBJ1-1; the D gene is possibly TRBD1 (5 bases). This CDR3 contains 12 residues. Germline assignment: CDR1 SGHAT and CDR2 FQNNGV. V was pared by 3 bases and J by 4 bases, with 6 bases between.